Below, 29 T cell receptor beta chains from the same sample are listed, as sequenced in a study of identical twins. A single record per CDR3 protein comes from TCRdb applying MiXCR to the 5' RACE reads. The sample has around 570,000 distinct CDR3 sequences, more than 9% seen once. The sample also formed part of further work on yellow fever vaccine responses in identical twins.

The material sequenced was PBMCs. The source of these receptors is a woman aged 18-29 years in good health.

This clonotype came up a few times. This chain uses TRBV3-1 with TRBJ2-7, with D tentatively TRBD1 (5 bases). This CDR3 spans 15 amino acids. CDR1 is LGHDT and CDR2 is YNNKEL in the germline V gene (reference sequence). Trimming pared 0 bases from V and 3 bases from J, leaving 12 bases between. DNA for the CDR3: TGTGCCAGCAGCCAAGATTTGACAGCGAACTACGAGCAGTACTTC. Protein product: CASSQDLTANYEQYF.

The chain employs TRBV10-3 and TRBJ2-6; 7 bases agree with TRBD1. The CDR3 length is 18 residues. Germline values: CDR1 ENHRY, CDR2 SYGVKD. J was trimmed by 8 bases and V by 4 bases; bases with no gene match: 17. The CDR3 reads CAISGSWITPDRTNVLTF. As DNA, the CDR3 is TGTGCCATCAGTGGGAGTTGGATAACACCGGACAGGACCAACGTCCTGACTTTC.

Details on this clonotype: At one end the junction does not follow the germline gene, possibly because of a read error. The chain is built from TRBV5-1 and TRBJ2-5; D gene ambiguous. Germline V lookup: CDR1 SGHRS, CDR2 YFSETQ. This CDR3 comprises 15 residues. Here the CDR3 DNA reads TGCGCCAGCAGCTTGTTTGCGACGTACCATGAGACCCAGTACTTC. Amino acids: CASSLFATYHETQYF.

This clonotype appeared many times. The chain combines TRBV20-1 with TRBJ2-7, with D possibly matching TRBD2 (6 bases). Germline V gene sequence: CDR1 DFQATT, CDR2 SNEGSKA (reference sequence). This CDR3 region has 12 residues. The DNA for the CDR3 is TGCAGCGCCCGGGGGAATGCCTACGAGCAGTACTTC. Translating gives CSARGNAYEQYF.

This clonotype was detected only a few times. The genes are TRBV20-1 and TRBJ2-3, with D unclear. The CDR3 contains 15 residues. Looked up from germline, CDR1 is DFQATT and CDR2 is SNEGSKA (reference sequence). Trimming pared 1 base from V and 0 bases from J, leaving 11 bases between. Here the CDR3 reads CSARVGLHSTDTQYF. As DNA, the CDR3 is TGCAGTGCTAGAGTAGGGCTACATAGCACAGATACGCAGTATTTT.

This clonotype was detected many times. This chain links TRBV3-1 with TRBJ2-5; possible D gene TRBD2, 5 bases. Trimming left V 8 bases short and J 1 base short, with 11 bases between. There are 13 residues in the CDR3. Per germline, CDR1 LGHDT and CDR2 YNNKEL (reference sequence). CDR3: CASGEQPQETQYF. The CDR3 DNA follows: TGTGCCAGCGGGGAGCAGCCCCAAGAGACCCAGTACTTC.

This chain uses TRBV15 with TRBJ2-7; 8 bases match TRBD1. The CDR3 contains 15 residues. CDR1 and CDR2 from the germline V gene are LNHNV and YYDKDF (reference sequence). V shed 3 bases and J 7 bases; nucleotides not matched to a gene: 11. The CDR3 loop reads CATSRGPGGLGEQYF. The CDR3 bases are TGTGCCACCAGCAGGGGTCCAGGGGGCCTGGGTGAGCAGTACTTC.

This clonotype was seen ten or more times. The gene calls are TRBV28 and TRBJ2-4; D might be TRBD2 (7 bases). CDR1 is MDHEN, CDR2 SYDVKM, per germline. The CDR3 has 15 amino acids. V was trimmed by 8 bases and J by 1 base, leaving 15 bases between them. The DNA of the CDR3 is TGTGCCAGCGGTGAAGGGGGAGGGGCCAAAAACATTCAGTACTTC. Its translation is CASGEGGGAKNIQYF.

This chain links TRBV6-5 with TRBJ2-6, with D tentatively TRBD2 (5 bases). V gave up 2 bases and J gave up 1 base, with 12 bases separating them. Looked up from germline, CDR1 is MNHEY and CDR2 is SVGAGI. The CDR3 covers 17 residues. CDR3 nucleotide sequence: TGTGCCAGCAGTTACGAGGGCCGTCTGTCTGGGGCCAACGTCCTGACTTTC. This translates into CASSYEGRLSGANVLTF.

This clonotype occurred many times. This sequence joins TRBV29-1 and TRBJ2-2; 11 bases fit TRBD1. The CDR3 is made up of 13 amino acids. J gave up 7 bases and V 4 bases, and 2 bases lay outside the gene matches. Germline lookup yields CDR1 SQVTM and CDR2 ANQGSEA. The CDR3 reads CSVGTGGGGELFF. CDR3 in DNA: TGCAGCGTTGGGACAGGGGGCGGCGGGGAGCTGTTTTTT.

This clonotype was seen more than once but under ten times. The chain links TRBV7-3 to TRBJ2-1; TRBD2 aligns across 14 bases. CDR1 SGHTA and CDR2 FQGTGA come from the germline V gene. The CDR3 is made up of 17 amino acids. After removal of 4 bases from V and 3 bases from J, the junction contained 5 bases not matched to a gene. In DNA form, the CDR3 reads TGTGCCAGCAGCTCAGGGACTAGCGGGGGCCGCTACAATGAGCAGTTCTTC. This gives the protein CASSSGTSGGRYNEQFF.

Many counts were recorded for this clonotype. The chain carries TRBV5-1 and TRBJ1-6, with no clear D. CDR1 SGHRS and CDR2 YFSETQ come from the germline V gene. V lost 4 bases, J lost 7 bases, and 15 bases lay in between. The CDR3 is 15 amino acids. The CDR3 loop is CASSPDGRANSPLHF. In DNA, the CDR3 is TGCGCCAGCAGCCCGGATGGACGGGCGAATTCACCCCTCCACTTT.

This clonotype was found a few times. The chain combines TRBV5-1 with TRBJ2-1; perhaps D is TRBD1 or TRBD2 (6 bases each). CDR1 and CDR2 (germline): SGHRS, YFSETQ. The CDR3 is 15 residues long. V shed 4 bases and J shed 3 bases, with 14 bases lying between them. CDR3 coding DNA: TGCGCCAGCAGCCCCGGGGGCACAAACTACAATGAGCAGTTCTTC. The encoded protein is CASSPGGTNYNEQFF.

In this sample, this clonotype turned up a few times. The rearrangement links TRBV14 to TRBJ2-5; 11 bases agree with TRBD2. This CDR3 is 16 amino acids long. The V and J ends lost 4 bases and 3 bases, in that order; junction bases with no gene match: 7. CDR1 is SGHDN, CDR2 FVKESK, per germline. DNA for the CDR3: TGTGCCAGCAGCCCGCGGGGGACTAGCGGAAAAGAGACCCAGTACTTC. Translation gives CASSPRGTSGKETQYF.

The table lists this clonotype with a few counts. DNA of the CDR3: TGTGCCAGCAGTTCCTATTCGACAGGGGGTGCCTCTGGGGCCAACGTCCTGACTTTC. Translated: CASSSYSTGGASGANVLTF. This sequence joins TRBV6-5 and TRBJ2-6; 9 positions match TRBD1. The CDR3 runs to 19 residues. V lost 4 bases to trimming and J lost 0 bases; unmatched junction nucleotides: 10. The germline V gene encodes CDR1 MNHEY and CDR2 SVGAGI.

Only a few counts were recorded for this clonotype. V usage is TRBV7-6 and J usage is TRBJ2-1; TRBD2 is a possible D gene (6 bases). CDR3 length equals 16 residues. Germline V gene sequence: CDR1 SGHVS, CDR2 FNYEAQ. V was pared by 1 base and J by 4 bases, with 14 bases between. CDR3 sequence (DNA): TGTGCCAGCAGCTTAGGTCAGGCGGGAAATTACAATGAGCAGTTCTTC. Amino acid sequence: CASSLGQAGNYNEQFF.

The J gene is TRBJ2-1, the V gene TRBV20-1; no firm D call. The CDR3 totals 15 residues. Trimming removed 4 bases from V and 2 bases from J, with 15 bases in between. The germline CDR1 and CDR2 sequences are DFQATT and SNEGSKA (reference sequence). CDR3 sequence: CSAMIPGNAYNEQFF. In DNA form, the CDR3 reads TGCAGTGCTATGATCCCCGGAAACGCCTACAATGAGCAGTTCTTC.

This clonotype was counted many times. The J gene is TRBJ2-7, the V gene TRBV11-2, with TRBD2 matching over 12 bases. With 3 bases clipped from V and 2 bases from J, the junction kept 11 bases outside the gene matches. Per germline, CDR1 SGHAT and CDR2 FQNNGV. CDR3 length equals 18 residues. The CDR3 DNA is TGTGCCAGCAGCTTCTCACGGGGGACTAGCGGGTATGCCTACGAGCAGTACTTC. Translation: CASSFSRGTSGYAYEQYF.

This clonotype was observed a single time. Being one base from a much bigger clone, this may be a read error. V gene TRBV15 combines with J gene TRBJ2-5; D possibly uses TRBD1 or TRBD2 (5 bases each). Looked up from germline, CDR1 is LNHNV and CDR2 is YYDKDF (reference sequence). Deletions cut 6 bases from V and 3 bases from J, with 14 bases between. This CDR3 is built from 14 residues. CDR3: CATRMGPAEETQYF. CDR3 nucleotides: TGTGCCACCAGGATGGGACCAGCGGAAGAGACCCAGTACTTC. The whole variable domain, remainder taken from reference TRBV15 and TRBJ2-5, is DAMVIQNPRYQVTQFGKPVTLSCSQTLNHNVMYWYQQKSSQAPKLLFHYYDKDFNNEADTPDNFQSRRPNTSFCFLDIRSPGLGDTAMYLCATRMGPAEETQYFGPGTRLLVL.

The J gene is TRBJ2-7, the V gene TRBV24-1, with TRBD1 identical over 7 bases. With 6 bases clipped from V and 6 bases from J, the junction kept 4 bases outside the gene matches. Germline CDR1 is KGHDR and CDR2 is SFDVKD. The CDR3 contains 12 residues. The CDR3 protein is CATSSTGFEQYF. CDR3 nucleotides: TGTGCCACCAGTTCGACAGGGTTCGAGCAGTACTTC.

This clonotype occurred a few times. V gene TRBV4-1 combines with J gene TRBJ1-4; D is unclear. Germline CDR1 and CDR2: MGHRA and YSYEKL. This CDR3 spans 13 amino acids. V was pared by 4 bases and J by 7 bases, with 10 bases between. CDR3 DNA sequence: TGCGCCAGCAGCCGAACCTTGGGTGAAAAACTGTTTTTT. It is translated as CASSRTLGEKLFF.

This clonotype was observed at least ten times. In DNA, the CDR3 is TGTGCCAGCAGCTCACCTAGGACTAGCGGGGGAAATGAGCAGTTCTTC. The encoded protein is CASSSPRTSGGNEQFF. The chain carries TRBV12-3 or TRBV12-4 and TRBJ2-1, with 13 bases aligning to TRBD2. The CDR3 is 16 amino acids. V was pared by 6 bases and J by 7 bases, with 9 bases of the junction left unmatched.

The chain uses TRBV5-1 and TRBJ2-5; 10 nucleotides agree with TRBD2. CDR1 and CDR2 from the germline V gene are SGHRS and YFSETQ. Losses at the gene ends were 4 bases for V and 9 bases for J; bases not matched to a gene: 9. CDR3 length: 14 amino acids. The CDR3 sequence is CASSPTDSGRAQYF. In nucleotides, the CDR3 is TGCGCCAGCAGCCCGACGGACAGCGGGAGGGCCCAGTACTTC. The full variable domain, with the rest looked up from reference TRBV5-1 and TRBJ2-5, is KAGVTQTPRYLIKTRGQQVTLSCSPISGHRSVSWYQQTPGQGLQFLFEYFSETQRNKGNFPGRFSGRQFSNSRSEMNVSTLELGDSALYLCASSPTDSGRAQYFGPGTRLLVL.

This clonotype was observed a handful of times. The V gene is TRBV29-1, the J gene TRBJ2-1; TRBD2 matches at 8 bases. Germline CDR1 is SQVTM and CDR2 is ANQGSEA. The CDR3 has 14 amino acids. The trim removed 2 bases at V and 7 bases at J, leaving 7 bases unmatched. The CDR3 sequence is CSVEWAGGGNEQFF. The DNA of the CDR3 is TGCAGCGTTGAATGGGCGGGAGGCGGGAATGAGCAGTTCTTC.

The chain links TRBV6-2 or TRBV6-3 to TRBJ2-7; D unclear. V lost 0 bases and J lost 3, with 6 bases in between. Germline V gene data show CDR1 as MNHEY and CDR2 as SVGEGT. This CDR3 spans 13 amino acids. The CDR3 DNA reads as TGTGCCAGCAGTTACTCGACCGTCTACGAGCAGTACTTC. This sequence encodes CASSYSTVYEQYF.

This clonotype occurred many times. This chain joins TRBV18 and TRBJ2-7; no reliable D call. CDR3 size: 12 residues. CDR1 KGHSH and CDR2 LQKENI come from the germline V gene. Trimming shortened V by 6 bases and J by 2 bases, and 8 bases separated the two germline ends. CDR3 DNA sequence: TGTGCCAGCTCCCTACAGACCTACGAGCAGTACTTC. It codes for CASSLQTYEQYF.

This clonotype has more than one count but fewer than ten. The chain's CDR3 is CASSLGQYTDTQYF. The CDR3 DNA follows: TGTGCCAGCAGTTTAGGACAGTACACAGATACGCAGTATTTT. This rearrangement joins TRBV12-3 or TRBV12-4 to TRBJ2-3, with D maybe TRBD1 (5 bases). The CDR3 runs 14 residues. Trimming cost V 1 base and J 2 bases, with 7 bases left between them.

Note on this clonotype: This clone may be a read error of a much larger clone one base away. The chain joins TRBV20-1 to TRBJ2-5, with 7 bases matching TRBD2. The germline CDR1 and CDR2 sequences are DFQATT and SNEGSKA (reference sequence). There are 16 residues in the CDR3. This chain's CDR3 is CCASGDQGSRQETQYF. In DNA, the CDR3 is TGCTGTGCTAGCGGAGACCAAGGGAGTCGTCAAGAGACCCAGTACTTC.

This clonotype was counted only a few times. The V and J genes are TRBV7-9 and TRBJ2-1, with D tentatively TRBD1 (6 bases). The germline gives CDR1 SEHNR, CDR2 FQNEAQ (reference sequence). Trimming stripped 6 bases from V and 4 bases from J, with 19 bases between. This CDR3 spans 16 amino acids. This chain's CDR3 is CASSSNRELRYNEQFF. CDR3 sequence (DNA): TGTGCCAGCAGTTCCAACAGGGAACTGAGGTACAATGAGCAGTTCTTC.